The clone carrying this T cell receptor beta chain was counted ten times or more. This sample stems from a study of spatial heterogeneity in lung cancer. MiXCR, run by TCRdb on the 5' RACE reads, gives a single entry per CDR3 protein. The sample yields about 23,000 distinct CDR3 sequences, around 5.1% seen once. V shed 7 bases and J shed 3 bases, with 20 bases lying between them. The length of the CDR3 is 15 residues. Germline lookup yields CDR1 SQVTM and CDR2 ANQGSEA. Time point described: sample taken at primary tumor resection. The chain recombines TRBV29-1 with TRBJ2-3; D possibly corresponds to TRBD2 (7 bases). The TCR comes from a male donor with early-stage non-small cell lung cancer. Material: PBMCs, obtained at surgery. This CDR3 reads CSASPLGGGTDTQYF. The CDR3 bases are TGCAGCGCCAGCCCCCTAGGGGGGGGGACAGATACGCAGTATTTT.